Sequencing of this T cell receptor beta chain was carried out in a study of T cells after yellow fever vaccination. Study results and limitations: Abundant clonotypes from the bulk population could have been carried over as contaminants into FACS-sorted repertoires. A secondary response was less intense yet reached its peak sooner, at day 5 versus 15. Post-booster repertoires again held most primary-vaccination clones (about 95% CD4, 80% to 90% CD8).

Germline CDR1 and CDR2: MNHEY and SMNVEV (reference sequence). V lost 3 bases to trimming and J lost 9 bases; unmatched junction nucleotides: 7. There are 14 residues in the CDR3. This clonotype occurred many times. Its antigen is as yet unknown. Researchers made TCR cDNA using 5'RACE template switching, and this step added a universal primer site and UMIs. In TCRdb, the 5' RACE reads were re-called with MiXCR into one record per CDR3 protein. The data show more than 65,000 distinct CDR3 sequences, 5.9% seen once. This chain links TRBV27 with TRBJ2-1, with 8 bases that match TRBD1. This sequence originates from a young man who received the YFV17D yellow fever vaccine. Here the sequenced sample was CD4+ T cells sorted from PBMCs, taken around 14 days after the first yellow fever vaccination. CDR3 DNA sequence: TGTGCCAGCAGTTTTGCCAGGGGGCAGGGTGAGCAGTTCTTC. Protein product: CASSFARGQGEQFF.